These 20 T cell receptor beta chains share one sample of origin, sequenced in a study of blood T cell repertoires in COVID-19. Method: immunoSEQ multiplex PCR; TCRdb's copy keeps in-frame clones and lacks some. This table holds roughly 250,000 clones, around 89% found once. The specimen was PBMCs or T cells enriched from blood (not recorded which). Receptor source: a woman between 50 and 59 years old who had recovered from COVID-19.

V and J are TRBV28 and TRBJ1-1; a weak D match, TRBD1 (5 bases). The germline V gene encodes CDR1 MDHEN and CDR2 SYDVKM. The CDR3 loop spans 15 amino acids. Trimming shortened V by 7 bases and J by 9 bases, and 24 bases separated the two germline ends. CDR3 loop: CASTTPPTGGTKAFF. The CDR3, as DNA: TGTGCCAGCACCACACCCCCTACAGGAGGGACTAAAGCTTTCTTT.

The chain uses TRBV11-2 and TRBJ1-5; 8 bases map to TRBD1. The CDR3 length is 14 residues. After removal of 5 bases from V and 2 bases from J, the junction contained 2 bases not matched to a gene. Germline V lookup: CDR1 SGHAT, CDR2 FQNNGV. CDR3 DNA: TGTGCCAGCAGCCCGACAGGGGGCAATCAGCCCCAGCATTTT. Protein sequence: CASSPTGGNQPQHF.

The chain employs TRBV11-3 and TRBJ2-5; 7 bases are shared with TRBD1. The CDR3 consists of 15 residues. Losses at the gene ends were 1 base for V and 3 bases for J; bases not matched to a gene: 5. The germline V gene has CDR1 SGHNT and CDR2 YENEEA. The CDR3 protein is CASSLGGTEKETQYF. The CDR3 DNA reads as TGTGCCAGCAGCTTAGGTGGGACAGAGAAAGAGACCCAGTACTTC.

The V call is TRBV5-6, the J call TRBJ2-2; 10 positions agree with TRBD2. The germline V gene encodes CDR1 SGHDT and CDR2 YYEEEE. The junction had 6 bases not matched to a gene; V was cut back by 0 bases and J by 7 bases. This CDR3 is built from 16 residues. CDR3 sequence: CASSLVTSGISGELFF. In DNA form, the CDR3 reads TGTGCCAGCAGCTTGGTAACTAGCGGGATTAGCGGGGAGCTGTTTTTT.

The chain recombines TRBV6-2 or TRBV6-3 with TRBJ2-1, with 12 bases lining up with TRBD2. The CDR3 is 16 residues long. The V gene's germline CDR1 is MNHEY and CDR2 SVGEGT. Trimming removed 2 bases from V and 4 bases from J; junction bases left unmatched: 3. CDR3 residues: CASSYLLAGGYNEQFF. CDR3 nucleotides: TGTGCCAGCAGTTACCTCCTAGCGGGGGGGTACAATGAGCAGTTCTTC.

This chain uses TRBV5-6 with TRBJ2-5; TRBD2 matches 8 bases. CDR1 SGHDT and CDR2 YYEEEE come from the germline V gene. The ends lost 4 bases at V and 0 bases at J; junction bases unmatched: 8. The length of the CDR3 is 16 residues. In DNA form, the CDR3 reads TGTGCCAGCAGCCGAAGGACGGGGGGGTACCAAGAGACCCAGTACTTC. It specifies CASSRRTGGYQETQYF.

This clone has only one observation. The V gene is TRBV11-2, the J gene TRBJ2-1, with 12 bases aligning to TRBD2. Germline-derived CDR1 and CDR2 are SGHAT and FQNNGV. The CDR3 runs to 15 residues. V dropped 5 bases and J dropped 8; count of bases not matched to a gene: 7. In DNA form, the CDR3 reads TGTGCCAGCAGCCCCCGACTAGCGGGAGCTTATGAGCAGTTCTTC. It encodes CASSPRLAGAYEQFF. Together with reference TRBV11-2 and TRBJ2-1, the CDR3 gives the full variable domain: EAGVAQSPRYKIIEKRQSVAFWCNPISGHATLYWYQQILGQGPKLLIQFQNNGVVDDSQLPKDRFSAERLKGVDSTLKIQPAKLEDSAVYLCASSPRLAGAYEQFFGPGTRLTVL.

In this sample, this clone turned up once. The chain combines TRBV9 with TRBJ1-5; no clear D. Trimming pared 2 bases from V and 9 bases from J, leaving 15 bases between. Germline V gives CDR1 SGDLS, CDR2 YYNGEE. CDR3 length: 14 residues. Written as DNA, the CDR3 is TGTGCCAGCAGCGTCGAGGATCGGGTGTTGCCCCAGCATTTT. The encoded protein is CASSVEDRVLPQHF. The full variable domain, completed using reference TRBV9 and TRBJ1-5, is DSGVTQTPKHLITATGQRVTLRCSPRSGDLSVYWYQQSLDQGLQFLIQYYNGEERAKGNILERFSAQQFPDLHSELNLSSLELGDSALYFCASSVEDRVLPQHFGDGTRLSIL.

Turning to this clone: Other DNA variants within this sample encode the same CDR3. The chain links TRBV3-1 (or the pseudogene TRBV3-2) to TRBJ1-1; 7 bases line up with TRBD1. There are 15 residues in the CDR3. Germline trimming cut 1 base from V and 1 base from J; bases unmatched to any gene: 3. From germline, CDR1 is LGHDT and CDR2 YNNKEL (reference sequence). This chain's CDR3 is CASSQGDRGNTEAFF. The DNA of the CDR3 is TGTGCCAGCAGCCAAGGGGACAGAGGGAACACTGAAGCTTTCTTT.

The CDR3, as DNA: TGTGCCAGCAGTGCCTGGGACAGCTATGGCTACACCTTC. Amino acids: CASSAWDSYGYTF. This chain links TRBV6-1 with TRBJ1-2; 7 bases fit TRBD1. The CDR3 is 13 amino acids. Germline-derived CDR1 and CDR2 are MNHNS and SASEGT. V lost 4 bases to trimming and J lost 4 bases; unmatched junction nucleotides: 3.

This clone was found once. The chain recombines TRBV28 with TRBJ1-2; TRBD1 matches 8 bases. CDR1 is MDHEN and CDR2 is SYDVKM in the germline V gene. The junction had 10 bases not matched to a gene; V was cut back by 2 bases and J by 8 bases. The CDR3 sequence is 15 residues long. The CDR3 DNA reads TGTGCCAGCAGTTTACCCTGGACAGGGAGAGGAGGCTACACCTTC. Its protein is CASSLPWTGRGGYTF.

CDR3 sequence: CATSEGLAGGSSLVHEQFF. The DNA of the CDR3 is TGTGCCACCAGTGAGGGACTAGCGGGAGGGTCATCCCTTGTACATGAGCAGTTCTTC. The genes are TRBV24-1 and TRBJ2-1; 16 bases line up with TRBD2. The germline V gene has CDR1 KGHDR and CDR2 SFDVKD. The CDR3 has 19 residues. V trimming: 4 bases; J trimming: 8 bases; junction bases outside the gene matches: 13.

CDR3 amino acids: CASSERTSGSSSTDTQYF. CDR3 nucleotide sequence: TGTGCCAGCAGCGAACGGACTAGCGGTTCATCTAGCACAGATACGCAGTATTTT. The chain links TRBV14 to TRBJ2-3; 10 bases are a match to TRBD2. V gave up 5 bases and J gave up 0 bases; unmatched junction bases: 11. This CDR3 spans 18 amino acids. CDR1 and CDR2 from the germline V gene are SGHDN and FVKESK.

The rearrangement joins TRBV7-8 to TRBJ1-3; TRBD1 aligns across 7 bases. This CDR3 contains 16 residues. J lost 0 bases, V lost 4 bases, and 6 bases had no gene match. The germline V gene encodes CDR1 SGHVS and CDR2 FQNEAQ. Here the CDR3 DNA reads TGTGCCAGCAGCTCACGGGACAGCTTCTCTGGAAACACCATATATTTT. Its translation: CASSSRDSFSGNTIYF.

V gene TRBV13 combines with J gene TRBJ2-7, with D tentatively TRBD1 (6 bases). V gave up 4 bases and J gave up 3 bases, with 13 bases separating them. Germline V gene data show CDR1 as PRHDT and CDR2 as FYEKMQ (reference sequence). This CDR3 contains 14 residues. For the CDR3, the DNA is TGTGCCAGCAGCTCCCGGGACACAGACTACGAGCAGTACTTC. Translating it yields CASSSRDTDYEQYF.

V usage is TRBV27 and J usage is TRBJ1-6, with TRBD1 identical over 7 bases. CDR1 is MNHEY, CDR2 SMNVEV, per germline (reference sequence). V gave up 4 bases and J gave up 16 bases; unmatched junction bases: 13. The CDR3 runs 14 residues. The CDR3 nucleotides are TGTGCCAGCAGTTACCCGGGACAGCCCTGGCTTCTCCACTTT. Protein sequence: CASSYPGQPWLLHF.

V usage is TRBV11-2 and J usage is TRBJ2-7; D gene uncertain. V was cut by 1 base and J by 2 bases, with 6 bases left in between. Germline V lookup: CDR1 SGHAT, CDR2 FQNNGV. The CDR3 runs to 13 residues. CDR3 bases: TGTGCCAGCAGCTTAGCCCAGACCTACGAGCAGTACTTC. Its protein product is CASSLAQTYEQYF.

This chain joins TRBV19 and TRBJ2-2; tentatively, D is TRBD1 (6 bases). V was shortened by 8 bases and J by 1 base, with 11 bases between the two germline ends. The CDR3 covers 14 residues. Germline V CDR1 and CDR2: LNHDA, SQIVND (reference sequence). The CDR3 sequence is CASATQGNTGELFF. The DNA of the CDR3 is TGTGCCAGTGCGACACAGGGGAACACCGGGGAGCTGTTTTTT.

The chain has TRBV27 and TRBJ1-2, with no clear D. Germline CDR1 is MNHEY and CDR2 is SMNVEV (reference sequence). V shed 3 bases and J shed 1 base, with 15 bases lying between them. The CDR3 runs 16 residues. Here the CDR3 DNA reads TGTGCCAGCAGTTTGGGCAGACCTACTTATAACTATGGCTACACCTTC. Encoded protein: CASSLGRPTYNYGYTF.

This clone was seen only once. The J gene is TRBJ2-1, the V gene TRBV5-1; 7 bases are a match to TRBD1. The V and J ends lost 4 bases and 6 bases, in that order; junction bases with no gene match: 10. This CDR3 comprises 15 residues. CDR1 is SGHRS and CDR2 is YFSETQ in the germline V gene. The CDR3 nucleotides are TGCGCCAGCAGCCCAACCGGGACAGTAACCAATGAGCAGTTCTTC. Translation gives CASSPTGTVTNEQFF.